This T cell receptor beta chain was identified in a study of CD4 T cells in relation to SARS-CoV-2 and coronaviruses. Comment on this clone: Its antigen is unknown.

Unexposed donor CD4+ T cells date from about 2011-2018, before the COVID-19 pandemic. CD4 enrichment then naive enrichment separated naive from memory CD4+ cells. Study findings and constraints: Culture-expanded clones reflect memory recall rather than primary priming during culture. Samples before the pandemic and after infection were not matched within any donor.

The method was immunoSEQ multiplex PCR; TCRdb's version includes in-frame clones alone and lacks a portion of them. Here the sample spans tens of thousands of clones, roughly 85% being singletons. The TCR was taken from a human donor in good health. Input material: memory CD4+ T cells from PBMCs.

The CDR3 loop is CASSLRGQQSGNYGYTF. CDR3 in DNA: TGTGCCAGCAGTTTAAGGGGACAGCAGAGTGGGAACTATGGCTACACCTTC. The chain combines TRBV27 with TRBJ1-2; 7 bases agree with TRBD1. Germline-derived CDR1 and CDR2 are MNHEY and SMNVEV (reference sequence). V shed 2 bases, J shed 2 bases, and the junction held 11 bases outside the gene matches. The CDR3 is made up of 17 amino acids.